The 15 T cell receptor beta chains reported below all come from one sample, sequenced in a study of cytomegalovirus exposure and HLA in healthy donors. With 60 Vbeta and 13 Jbeta primers, the PCR was carried out. Assay used: immunoSEQ multiplex PCR; TCRdb lists only in-frame clones, some missing. There are 130,000 to 150,000 clones in the sample; almost 80% occur only once, and 6.5% to 7% lies in the top ten. Sequences were obtained from PBMCs. These TCRs come from a woman aged 40 to 55 in good health and CMV-seropositive.

V and J are TRBV27 and TRBJ2-5, with 8 positions matching TRBD1. J lost 2 bases, V lost 5 bases, and 10 bases had no gene match. The CDR3 contains 16 residues. The germline V gene has CDR1 MNHEY and CDR2 SMNVEV (reference sequence). The CDR3 DNA reads TGTGCCAGCAGTCTGCTCATGGGGACAGGTCAAGAGACCCAGTACTTC. As protein: CASSLLMGTGQETQYF.

The chain uses TRBV18 and TRBJ2-5; 8 bases map to TRBD2. V trimming: 3 bases; J trimming: 2 bases; junction bases outside the gene matches: 8. Germline CDR1 KGHSH, CDR2 LQKENI. The CDR3 runs 16 residues. The CDR3 region has the DNA TGTGCCAGCTCACCTCCCCGGGGGGGGAGACAAGAGACCCAGTACTTC. Encoded protein: CASSPPRGGRQETQYF.

The chain joins TRBV28 to TRBJ2-7; TRBD1 is a possible D gene (6 bases). The CDR3 spans 13 residues. V was pared by 5 bases and J by 1 base, with 9 bases between. Germline-derived CDR1 and CDR2 are MDHEN and SYDVKM. CDR3 DNA sequence: TGTGCCAGCAGTAGTGGACAGTCCTACGAGCAGTACTTC. It encodes CASSSGQSYEQYF.

This sequence joins TRBV5-6 and TRBJ2-5, with D possibly matching TRBD1 (6 bases). With 3 bases removed from V and 5 bases from J, the gap between germline ends came to 14 bases. The CDR3 runs to 14 residues. In germline, CDR1 is SGHDT, CDR2 YYEEEE. CDR3 in DNA: TGTGCCAGCAGCTCCGGTTGGGGGCAGGAGACCCAGTACTTC. This encodes CASSSGWGQETQYF.

This chain uses TRBV15 with TRBJ2-3; 8 nucleotides agree with TRBD2. This CDR3 is 16 amino acids long. J lost 5 bases, V lost 0 bases, and 7 bases had no gene match. The germline V gene has CDR1 LNHNV and CDR2 YYDKDF (reference sequence). The CDR3 reads CATSRDYSGGGDTQYF. The CDR3 region has the DNA TGTGCCACCAGCAGAGATTACAGCGGGGGAGGAGATACGCAGTATTTT.

The chain employs TRBV27 and TRBJ1-6; perhaps TRBD1 as D (5 bases). The V end was cut by 0 bases, the J end by 10 bases, with 13 bases between. The CDR3 runs to 15 residues. Per germline, CDR1 MNHEY and CDR2 SMNVEV (reference sequence). The CDR3 nucleotides are TGTGCCAGCAGTTTATCGACGGGGGTGGGATCACCCCTCCACTTT. This encodes CASSLSTGVGSPLHF.

V and J are TRBV2 and TRBJ2-7, with 9 bases matching TRBD1. This CDR3 comprises 12 residues. V was pared by 6 bases and J by 3 bases, with 0 bases of the junction left unmatched. Per the germline V gene, CDR1 is SNHLY and CDR2 is FYNNEI. DNA for the CDR3: TGTGCCAGCAGGACAGGGGGCTACGAGCAGTACTTC. It encodes CASRTGGYEQYF.

This sequence joins TRBV5-4 and TRBJ2-3; 7 nucleotides line up with TRBD2. The V segment lost 4 bases and the J segment 2 bases; nucleotides outside the gene matches: 10. Per the germline V gene, CDR1 is SGHNT and CDR2 is YYREEE (reference sequence). The CDR3 totals 16 residues. CDR3 bases: TGTGCCAGCAGCCCTCGGGGAGCGGGGATCACAGATACGCAGTATTTT. Translation: CASSPRGAGITDTQYF. The full variable domain, with the rest looked up from reference TRBV5-4 and TRBJ2-3, is ETGVTQSPTHLIKTRGQQVTLRCSSQSGHNTVSWYQQALGQGPQFIFQYYREEENGRGNFPPRFSGLQFPNYSSELNVNALELDDSALYLCASSPRGAGITDTQYFGPGTRLTVL.

The rearrangement joins TRBV9 to TRBJ2-1, with TRBD1 identical over 8 bases. The CDR3 covers 15 residues. The J segment lost 8 bases and the V segment lost 0 bases, leaving 7 bases of the junction unmatched. The germline V gene has CDR1 SGDLS and CDR2 YYNGEE. CDR3 sequence reads: CASSVVTGGRDEQFF. The CDR3 DNA reads as TGTGCCAGCAGCGTAGTAACAGGGGGAAGGGATGAGCAGTTCTTC.

This sequence joins TRBV5-6 and TRBJ2-7; tentative D call: TRBD2 (5 bases). The CDR3 covers 12 residues. The V gene lost 5 bases and the J gene lost 5 bases, with 11 bases spanning the gap. Germline CDR1 is SGHDT and CDR2 is YYEEEE. The CDR3 sequence is CASSFPGNEQYF. The CDR3, as DNA: TGTGCCAGCAGTTTTCCCGGGAACGAGCAGTACTTC.

The table lists this clone with a few counts. The J gene is TRBJ2-1, the V gene TRBV5-5; 10 bases align to TRBD2. Germline CDR1 SGHKS, CDR2 YYEKEE (reference sequence). J lost 6 bases, V lost 0 bases, and 3 bases had no gene match. The CDR3 consists of 15 residues. CDR3 protein: CASSLVSGGANEQFF. CDR3 sequence (DNA): TGTGCCAGCAGCTTGGTGAGCGGGGGGGCCAATGAGCAGTTCTTC.

The chain is built from TRBV5-1 and TRBJ2-3; D is perhaps TRBD2 (5 bases). The V gene lost 0 bases and the J gene lost 0 bases, with 8 bases spanning the gap. The CDR3 loop spans 15 amino acids. Germline values: CDR1 SGHRS, CDR2 YFSETQ. CDR3 amino acids: CASSLDGKSTDTQYF. CDR3 bases: TGCGCCAGCAGCTTGGACGGGAAGAGCACAGATACGCAGTATTTT. Drawing the rest from reference TRBV5-1 and TRBJ2-3, the complete variable domain is KAGVTQTPRYLIKTRGQQVTLSCSPISGHRSVSWYQQTPGQGLQFLFEYFSETQRNKGNFPGRFSGRQFSNSRSEMNVSTLELGDSALYLCASSLDGKSTDTQYFGPGTRLTVL.

A few counts support this clone. CDR3 residues: CAWIFGTSGEITGELFF. The CDR3 nucleotides are TGTGCCTGGATATTCGGGACTAGCGGGGAGATCACCGGGGAGCTGTTTTTT. The chain links TRBV30 to TRBJ2-2; 13 nucleotides match TRBD2. The CDR3 totals 17 residues. Per the germline V gene, CDR1 is GTSNPN and CDR2 is SVGIG (reference sequence). The V gene end was trimmed by 4 bases and the J gene end by 4 bases; junction bases not matched to a gene: 9.

The V call is TRBV19, the J call TRBJ1-1; D perhaps matches TRBD1 (5 bases). The germline CDR1 and CDR2 sequences are LNHDA and SQIVND (reference sequence). Trimming stripped 5 bases from V and 1 base from J, with 14 bases between. The length of the CDR3 is 15 residues. DNA for the CDR3: TGTGCCAGTAGTCCCACCGGGGGGGGGAACACTGAAGCTTTCTTT. Translating it yields CASSPTGGGNTEAFF.

This chain links TRBV19 with TRBJ2-3, with 10 positions matching TRBD2. CDR3 length: 15 residues. Germline V gene lookup returns CDR1 LNHDA and CDR2 SQIVND (reference sequence). V was pared by 6 bases and J by 1 base, with 4 bases of the junction left unmatched. The chain's CDR3 is CASRERGGGTDTQYF. The DNA for the CDR3 is TGTGCCAGTAGGGAGCGGGGGGGCGGCACAGATACGCAGTATTTT.